One T cell receptor beta chain is described in this entry. This sample was taken from a study of blood T cell repertoires in COVID-19. The overall study: The United States, Italy and Spain were the sources of the acute and convalescent COVID-19 samples. Nucleic acid was either cDNA or gDNA, and it came from T cells, B-cell-depleted T cells, or PBMCs.

In the original processing: From reference gene primer amplification, estimates of nucleated cell counts were derived. Libraries were prepared by immunoSEQ multiplex PCR; TCRdb keeps only in-frame clonotypes and omits some of them. That table furnishes V, J and clone size, whereas the DNA furnished D and trimming. The profile shows over 60,000 clones, nearly 90% of them singletons. The CDR3 covers 16 residues. The germline V gene encodes CDR1 SGHNT and CDR2 YYREEE (reference sequence). Trimming left V 0 bases short and J 0 bases short, with 10 bases between. This clonotype originated in a man at least 80 years old with acute or convalescent COVID-19. V usage is TRBV5-4 and J usage is TRBJ1-3; D perhaps matches TRBD1 (5 bases). Sequenced sample: peripheral blood. CDR3 sequence (DNA): TGTGCCAGCAGCTTGGACAGGCCTCGCTCTGGAAACACCATATATTTT. Its translation: CASSLDRPRSGNTIYF.